Here is one T cell receptor beta chain with its context. The sample comes from a study of blood T cell repertoires in COVID-19. Study background: Sources were T cells, B-cell-depleted T cells, or PBMCs; the material itself was cDNA or gDNA.

The CDR3 runs to 18 residues. Germline V gives CDR1 SGHTA, CDR2 FQGTGA. J lost 7 bases, V lost 5 bases, and 12 bases had no gene match. Original processing methods: Reference gene primer amplification gave estimated nucleated cell counts. Clones were sequenced by immunoSEQ multiplex PCR, and TCRdb holds only the in-frame ones, with some missing. V, J and clone size are those of that table, while D and trimming were read from the DNA. The table shows under 80,000 clones, with around 77% occurring only once. The V and J genes are TRBV7-3 and TRBJ2-1, with 15 positions matching TRBD2. The sequence was collected from a man older than 75 with active or convalescent COVID-19. The sequenced sample was peripheral blood. CDR3 amino acids: CASSPRQPGLAGGNEQFF. DNA for the CDR3: TGTGCCAGCAGCCCCCGTCAACCAGGACTAGCGGGGGGGAATGAGCAGTTCTTC.